A single sample gave rise to the 3 T cell receptor beta chains below, sequenced in a study of blood T cell repertoires in COVID-19. TCRdb's table, derived via immunoSEQ multiplex PCR, lists solely in-frame clones and lacks some. This table holds about 110,000 clones, about three quarters found once. The source material was peripheral blood. The receptor source for this set is an elderly man with acute or convalescent COVID-19.

The chain carries TRBV5-1 and TRBJ2-2; D is ambiguous. This CDR3 is built from 14 residues. V was trimmed by 7 bases and J by 1 base, leaving 11 bases between them. Germline CDR1 is SGHRS and CDR2 is YFSETQ. In DNA, the CDR3 is TGCGCCAGCCAACAAATTCAGAACACCGGGGAGCTGTTTTTT. Encoded protein: CASQQIQNTGELFF.

The rearrangement uses TRBV28 and TRBJ1-2; D call uncertain. This CDR3 region has 15 residues. V shed 3 bases and J shed 5 bases, with 16 bases lying between them. Germline-derived CDR1 and CDR2 are MDHEN and SYDVKM. The CDR3 DNA sequence: TGTGCCAGCAGTTTTGGCGGGTTGCGGGTGTATGGCTACACCTTC. Translating gives CASSFGGLRVYGYTF.

V and J are TRBV6-5 and TRBJ1-2, with 9 bases identical to TRBD1. The CDR3 has 15 amino acids. Germline V gene data show CDR1 as MNHEY and CDR2 as SVGAGI. The V and J ends lost 2 bases and 8 bases, in that order; junction bases with no gene match: 9. CDR3 DNA sequence: TGTGCCAGCAGTTACACCGGGGACAGGGCTGGCGGCTACACCTTC. This codes for CASSYTGDRAGGYTF.